The sequence of this TCR delta chain was determined in a study of gamma-delta chains in newborns, infants, children. On the study more broadly: Microbial exposure reportedly drives polyclonal innate γδ T cell expansion after birth.

TCRdb processed the reads again with the CATT caller. There are over a thousand delta-chain clones in the sample; less than 8.5% occur only once, and roughly 25% lies in the top ten. This clone is large by share. This sample includes further DNA sequences coding for the same CDR3. The clonotype was recovered from a child who was a newborn, infant or young child, either healthy, febrile or measles-vaccinated (not recorded which). Sequenced material: blood.

CDR3 loop: CALGDLTWGSPTDKLIF. CDR3 sequence (DNA): TGTGCTCTTGGGGACCTTACGTGGGGGTCCCCCACCGATAAACTCATCTTT. The chain combines TRDV1 with TRDJ1; weak D call: TRDD3 (6 bases). Trimming pared 3 bases from V and 1 base from J, leaving 18 bases between. The germline V gene has CDR1 TSWWSYY and CDR2 QGS. The CDR3 has 17 residues.